This is a list of T cell receptor beta chains from one sample in a study of blood T cell repertoires in COVID-19. Clones were sequenced by immunoSEQ multiplex PCR, and TCRdb holds only the in-frame ones, with some missing. The sample includes hundreds of thousands of clones, 85% to 90% of them seen just once. Sequencing was performed on peripheral blood. These receptors originate from a man aged 55 to 70 with acute or convalescent COVID-19. CDR3s include the opening cysteine and the closing phenylalanine or tryptophan. The D gene is left open where the match is weak. A clone size is listed for some rows: how often the clone was seen (once, few, many), or a class if it is expanded.

j_gene: TRBJ1-5; d_gene: TRBD1; v_gene: TRBV27; abundance: .; CDR3nt: TGTGCCAGCAGTTTAGATCTCGAGACAGGGCTCCGGCAGCCCCAGCATTTT; CDR3aa: CASSLDLETGLRQPQHF
j_gene: TRBJ1-4; d_gene: TRBD1; v_gene: TRBV3-1/TRBV3-2; abundance: .; CDR3nt: TGTGCCAGCAGCACGGAGGGGGCAGGTAATGAAAAACTGTTTTTT; CDR3aa: CASSTEGAGNEKLFF
j_gene: TRBJ1-3; d_gene: .; v_gene: TRBV6-5; abundance: .; CDR3nt: TGTGCCAGCAGCCAGGGTGTTTGGGGAAACACCATATATTTT; CDR3aa: CASSQGVWGNTIYF
j_gene: TRBJ1-6; d_gene: .; v_gene: TRBV13; abundance: .; CDR3nt: TGTGCCAGCAGCCCTACTGGACAGACTTATAATTCACCCCTCCACTTT; CDR3aa: CASSPTGQTYNSPLHF
j_gene: TRBJ1-1; d_gene: .; v_gene: TRBV19; abundance: .; CDR3nt: TGTGCCAGTAATCAGGGATCCACTGAAGCTTTCTTT; CDR3aa: CASNQGSTEAFF
j_gene: TRBJ1-1; d_gene: .; v_gene: TRBV7-3; abundance: .; CDR3nt: TGTGCCAGCAGCTTAAACAGTATGAACACTGAAGCTTTCTTT; CDR3aa: CASSLNSMNTEAFF
j_gene: TRBJ2-1; d_gene: TRBD1; v_gene: TRBV5-4; abundance: once; CDR3nt: TGTGCCAGCAGGCTTCCCGGGACAGGGAATACTGAGCAGTTCTTC; CDR3aa: CASRLPGTGNTEQFF
j_gene: TRBJ2-7; d_gene: .; v_gene: TRBV5-1; abundance: .; CDR3nt: TGCGCCAGCAGCGCCAGGACGGGGAGCTCCTACGAGCAGTACTTC; CDR3aa: CASSARTGSSYEQYF
j_gene: TRBJ1-1; d_gene: .; v_gene: TRBV5-1; abundance: .; CDR3nt: TGCGCCAGCAGTCTTGGACATCGGAACACTGAAGCTTTCTTT; CDR3aa: CASSLGHRNTEAFF
j_gene: TRBJ2-7; d_gene: .; v_gene: TRBV29-1; abundance: .; CDR3nt: TGCAGCATCGCACGAGGTCCCACCTACGAGCAGTACTTC; CDR3aa: CSIARGPTYEQYF
j_gene: TRBJ2-3; d_gene: TRBD2; v_gene: TRBV7-3; abundance: .; CDR3nt: TGTGCCAGCAGCTTATTTGCTAGCGGGGCTACAGATACGCAGTATTTT; CDR3aa: CASSLFASGATDTQYF
j_gene: TRBJ2-1; d_gene: TRBD1; v_gene: TRBV5-1; abundance: once; CDR3nt: TGCGCCAGCAGCCCACACGGACAGGGTCTATTGGGTGAGCAGTTCTTC; CDR3aa: CASSPHGQGLLGEQFF
j_gene: TRBJ1-2; d_gene: TRBD1; v_gene: TRBV27; abundance: .; CDR3nt: TGTGCCAGCAGTTTCGACGCCGGGACAGGGTGGTATGGCTACACCTTC; CDR3aa: CASSFDAGTGWYGYTF
j_gene: TRBJ1-1; d_gene: .; v_gene: TRBV5-6; abundance: .; CDR3nt: TGTGCCAGCAGCTTGACGGGAATGGCGCCTGAAGCTTTCTTT; CDR3aa: CASSLTGMAPEAFF
j_gene: TRBJ1-6; d_gene: TRBD1; v_gene: TRBV5-1; abundance: .; CDR3nt: TGCGCCAGCAGCGCACAGGGGGCAAATAATTCACCCCTCCACTTT; CDR3aa: CASSAQGANNSPLHF
j_gene: TRBJ2-3; d_gene: TRBD2; v_gene: TRBV7-3; abundance: .; CDR3nt: TGTGCCAGCAGCTTAAAGTTTAGAGGACTAGCGGACTCCACTGCGGTTACAGATACGCAGTATTTT; CDR3aa: CASSLKFRGLADSTAVTDTQYF
j_gene: TRBJ1-6; d_gene: TRBD1; v_gene: TRBV19; abundance: .; CDR3nt: TGTGCCAGTAGTTTGGGACAGGTCAATTCACCCCTCCACTTT; CDR3aa: CASSLGQVNSPLHF
j_gene: TRBJ1-2; d_gene: .; v_gene: TRBV14; abundance: few; CDR3nt: TGTGCCAGCAGCTCTCAGGGGCCCTATGGCTACACCTTC; CDR3aa: CASSSQGPYGYTF
j_gene: TRBJ1-5; d_gene: .; v_gene: TRBV30; abundance: .; CDR3nt: TGTGCCTGGACCCAGGGGACGCATCAGCCCCAGCATTTT; CDR3aa: CAWTQGTHQPQHF
j_gene: TRBJ2-7; d_gene: .; v_gene: TRBV5-8; abundance: .; CDR3nt: TGTGCCAGCAGCGGTACCCGGACAGCGGGGCCCAACTACGAGCAGTACTTC; CDR3aa: CASSGTRTAGPNYEQYF
j_gene: TRBJ2-3; d_gene: TRBD2; v_gene: TRBV6-2/TRBV6-3; abundance: .; CDR3nt: TGTGCCAGCAGTTACTCGGACTGGGGGGGGGATACGCAGTATTTT; CDR3aa: CASSYSDWGGDTQYF
j_gene: TRBJ1-6; d_gene: .; v_gene: TRBV5-4; abundance: few; CDR3nt: TGTGCCAGCAGCTTAAGACAGAATTCACCCCTCCACTTT; CDR3aa: CASSLRQNSPLHF
j_gene: TRBJ2-3; d_gene: TRBD2; v_gene: TRBV19; abundance: .; CDR3nt: TGTGCCAGTAGTATAGATCTGCGGCTAGCGGGGGGGAGCACAGATACGCAGTATTTT; CDR3aa: CASSIDLRLAGGSTDTQYF
j_gene: TRBJ1-6; d_gene: TRBD1; v_gene: TRBV9; abundance: .; CDR3nt: TGTGCCAGCAGCTCCCGGACAGGGGGCGATTCACCCCTCCACTTT; CDR3aa: CASSSRTGGDSPLHF
j_gene: TRBJ1-5; d_gene: .; v_gene: TRBV19; abundance: few; CDR3nt: TGTGCCAGTACCAGAGCAGGGATCCTCAATCAGCCCCAGCATTTT; CDR3aa: CASTRAGILNQPQHF
j_gene: TRBJ1-6; d_gene: .; v_gene: TRBV18; abundance: .; CDR3nt: TGTGCCAGCTCACCAGCAGCGGGGATTGGGAGTTCACCCCTCCACTTT; CDR3aa: CASSPAAGIGSSPLHF
j_gene: TRBJ1-1; d_gene: .; v_gene: TRBV10-2; abundance: .; CDR3nt: TGCGCCAGCAGTGAGACACATCGGGGGTGGAACACTGAAGCTTTCTTT; CDR3aa: CASSETHRGWNTEAFF
j_gene: TRBJ1-1; d_gene: TRBD1; v_gene: TRBV5-8; abundance: .; CDR3nt: TGTGCCAGCAGCTTGTATAGGACAGGTGAAGCTTTCTTT; CDR3aa: CASSLYRTGEAFF
j_gene: TRBJ2-3; d_gene: .; v_gene: TRBV5-4; abundance: .; CDR3nt: TGTGCCAGCAGCTTGACGGGGATAAGCACAGATACGCAGTATTTT; CDR3aa: CASSLTGISTDTQYF
j_gene: TRBJ2-2; d_gene: .; v_gene: TRBV4-3; abundance: once; CDR3nt: TGCGCCAGCAGCCAAGAGGCGGGGACCGGGGCCGGGGAGCTGTTTTTT; CDR3aa: CASSQEAGTGAGELFF
j_gene: TRBJ2-3; d_gene: .; v_gene: TRBV7-2; abundance: .; CDR3nt: TGTGCCACCTCCGAGGGGTGGAGGGACACAGATACGCAGTATTTT; CDR3aa: CATSEGWRDTDTQYF
j_gene: TRBJ1-4; d_gene: TRBD1; v_gene: TRBV5-5; abundance: .; CDR3nt: TGTGCCAGCAGCTTGGCCGTAACAGGGGCTGAAAAACTGTTTTTT; CDR3aa: CASSLAVTGAEKLFF
j_gene: TRBJ1-6; d_gene: TRBD1; v_gene: TRBV6-6; abundance: .; CDR3nt: TGTGCCAGCAGTTACTCCGGGACAGAGAATTCACCCCTCCACTTT; CDR3aa: CASSYSGTENSPLHF
j_gene: TRBJ2-1; d_gene: TRBD2; v_gene: TRBV10-1; abundance: few; CDR3nt: TGCGCCAGCAATAGCGGGGGGGGCAATGAGCAGTTCTTC; CDR3aa: CASNSGGGNEQFF
j_gene: TRBJ1-1; d_gene: TRBD1; v_gene: TRBV5-1; abundance: .; CDR3nt: TGCGCCAGCAGCTTACCCAACAGGGGAAACACTGAAGCTTTCTTT; CDR3aa: CASSLPNRGNTEAFF
j_gene: TRBJ2-2; d_gene: .; v_gene: TRBV19; abundance: .; CDR3nt: TGTGCCAGTAGCCGAACAGGGCTGGGGATAACCGGGGAGCTGTTTTTT; CDR3aa: CASSRTGLGITGELFF
j_gene: TRBJ2-3; d_gene: TRBD2; v_gene: TRBV3-1/TRBV3-2; abundance: .; CDR3nt: TGTGCCAGCCGGGACTACCTCACAGATACGCAGTATTTT; CDR3aa: CASRDYLTDTQYF
j_gene: TRBJ2-2; d_gene: TRBD1; v_gene: TRBV6-5; abundance: .; CDR3nt: TGTGCCAGCAGCCCATTAGGGGGCGACACCGGGGAGCTGTTTTTT; CDR3aa: CASSPLGGDTGELFF
j_gene: TRBJ1-1; d_gene: TRBD1; v_gene: TRBV5-4; abundance: once; CDR3nt: TGTGCCAGCAGCTTGGCCGGGGGACAGATGAACACTGAAGCTTTCTTT; CDR3aa: CASSLAGGQMNTEAFF
j_gene: TRBJ2-7; d_gene: TRBD1; v_gene: TRBV6-5; abundance: .; CDR3nt: TGTGCCAGCAGTTACTCGGGGGACAGGCCCGTCTACGAGCAGTACTTC; CDR3aa: CASSYSGDRPVYEQYF